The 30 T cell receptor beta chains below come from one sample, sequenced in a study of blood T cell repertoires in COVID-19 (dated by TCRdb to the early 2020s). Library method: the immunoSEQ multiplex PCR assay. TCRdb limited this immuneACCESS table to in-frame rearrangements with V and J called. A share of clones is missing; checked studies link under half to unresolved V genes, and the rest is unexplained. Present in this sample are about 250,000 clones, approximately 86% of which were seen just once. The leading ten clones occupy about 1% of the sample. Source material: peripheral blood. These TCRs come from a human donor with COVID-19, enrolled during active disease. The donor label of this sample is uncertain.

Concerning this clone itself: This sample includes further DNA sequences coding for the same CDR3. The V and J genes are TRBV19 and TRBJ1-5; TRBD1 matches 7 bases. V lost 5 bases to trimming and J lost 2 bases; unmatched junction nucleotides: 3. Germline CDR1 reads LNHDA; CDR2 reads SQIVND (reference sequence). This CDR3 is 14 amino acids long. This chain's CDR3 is CASSPTGGNQPQHF. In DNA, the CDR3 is TGTGCCAGTAGTCCAACAGGGGGCAATCAGCCCCAGCATTTT. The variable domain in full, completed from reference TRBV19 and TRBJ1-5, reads DGGITQSPKYLFRKEGQNVTLSCEQNLNHDAMYWYRQDPGQGLRLIYYSQIVNDFQKGDIAEGYSVSREKKESFPLTVTSAQKNPTAFYLCASSPTGGNQPQHFGDGTRLSIL.

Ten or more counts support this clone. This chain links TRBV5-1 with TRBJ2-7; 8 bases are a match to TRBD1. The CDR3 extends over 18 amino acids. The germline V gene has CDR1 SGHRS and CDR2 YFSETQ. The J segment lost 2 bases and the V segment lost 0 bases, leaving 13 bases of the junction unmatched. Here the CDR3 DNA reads TGCGCCAGCAGCTTGGCCGTGTCAGGGGGCCTTAAAACCTACGAGCAGTACTTC. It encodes CASSLAVSGGLKTYEQYF.

The CDR3 loop reads CASRATRGQPQHF. CDR3 nucleotide sequence: TGTGCCAGTAGGGCCACCCGGGGTCAGCCCCAGCATTTT. The gene calls are TRBV19 and TRBJ1-5; D uncertain. The CDR3 totals 13 residues. V was cut by 6 bases and J by 6 bases, with 12 bases left in between. Germline-derived CDR1 and CDR2 are LNHDA and SQIVND (reference sequence). The variable domain in full, with the rest retrieved from reference TRBV19 and TRBJ1-5, is DGGITQSPKYLFRKEGQNVTLSCEQNLNHDAMYWYRQDPGQGLRLIYYSQIVNDFQKGDIAEGYSVSREKKESFPLTVTSAQKNPTAFYLCASRATRGQPQHFGDGTRLSIL.

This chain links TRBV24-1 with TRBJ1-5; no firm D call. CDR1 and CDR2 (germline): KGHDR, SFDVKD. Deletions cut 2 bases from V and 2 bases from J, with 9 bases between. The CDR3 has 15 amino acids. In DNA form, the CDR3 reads TGTGCCACCAGTGATTCGGATCGGGGCAATCAGCCCCAGCATTTT. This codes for CATSDSDRGNQPQHF.

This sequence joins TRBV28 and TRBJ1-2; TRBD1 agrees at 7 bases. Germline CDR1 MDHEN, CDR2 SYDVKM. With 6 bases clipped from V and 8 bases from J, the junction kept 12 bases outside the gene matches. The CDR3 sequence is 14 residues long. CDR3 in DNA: TGTGCCAGCAGCCCCCTGGCAGGGGGTAAAGGCTACACCTTC. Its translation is CASSPLAGGKGYTF.

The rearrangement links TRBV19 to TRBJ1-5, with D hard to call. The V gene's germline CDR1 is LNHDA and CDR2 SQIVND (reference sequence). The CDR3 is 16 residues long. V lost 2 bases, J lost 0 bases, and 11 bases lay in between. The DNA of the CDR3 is TGTGCCAGTAGTATATCGGGGTCTACTAGCAATCAGCCCCAGCATTTT. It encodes CASSISGSTSNQPQHF.

The CDR3 region is CATSRGDAISGDTQYF. CDR3 DNA sequence: TGTGCCACCAGCAGAGGAGATGCGATTTCGGGAGATACGCAGTATTTT. V usage is TRBV15 and J usage is TRBJ2-3, with D unclear. This CDR3 region has 16 residues. The ends were cut back, 1 base at V and 5 bases at J, with 16 bases in the middle. Germline lookup yields CDR1 LNHNV and CDR2 YYDKDF (reference sequence).

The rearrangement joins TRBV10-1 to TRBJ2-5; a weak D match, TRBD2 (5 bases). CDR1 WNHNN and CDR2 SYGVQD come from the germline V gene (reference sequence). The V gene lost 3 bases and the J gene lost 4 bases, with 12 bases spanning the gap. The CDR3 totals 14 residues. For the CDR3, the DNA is TGCGCCAGCAGTGAACAACAGCGGAGAGAGACCCAGTACTTC. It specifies CASSEQQRRETQYF.

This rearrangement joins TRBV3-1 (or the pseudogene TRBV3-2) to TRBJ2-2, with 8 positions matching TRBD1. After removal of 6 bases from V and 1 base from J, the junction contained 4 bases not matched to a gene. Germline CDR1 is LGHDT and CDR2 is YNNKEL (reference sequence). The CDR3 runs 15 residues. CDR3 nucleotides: TGTGCCAGCAGATTCGGGACAGGGAACACCGGGGAGCTGTTTTTT. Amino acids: CASRFGTGNTGELFF.

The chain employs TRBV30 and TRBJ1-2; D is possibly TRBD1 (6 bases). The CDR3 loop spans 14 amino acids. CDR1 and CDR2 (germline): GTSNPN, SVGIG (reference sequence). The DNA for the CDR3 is TGTGCACTCACCCCCGACAGGCAGTTCTATGGCTACACCTTC. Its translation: CALTPDRQFYGYTF.

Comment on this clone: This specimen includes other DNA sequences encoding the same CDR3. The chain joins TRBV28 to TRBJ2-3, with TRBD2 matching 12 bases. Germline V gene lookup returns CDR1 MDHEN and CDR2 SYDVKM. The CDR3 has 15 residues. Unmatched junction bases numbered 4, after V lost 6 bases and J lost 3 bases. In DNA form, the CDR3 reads TGTGCCAGCAGCCTGGGACTAGCGGGTACAGATACGCAGTATTTT. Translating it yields CASSLGLAGTDTQYF.

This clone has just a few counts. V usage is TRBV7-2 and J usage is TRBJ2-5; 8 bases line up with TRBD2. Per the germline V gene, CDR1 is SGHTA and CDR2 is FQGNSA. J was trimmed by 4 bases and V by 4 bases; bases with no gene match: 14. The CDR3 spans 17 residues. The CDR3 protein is CASSSVGGRPTLETQYF. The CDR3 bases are TGTGCCAGCAGCTCTGTGGGCGGGAGGCCTACCTTAGAGACCCAGTACTTC.

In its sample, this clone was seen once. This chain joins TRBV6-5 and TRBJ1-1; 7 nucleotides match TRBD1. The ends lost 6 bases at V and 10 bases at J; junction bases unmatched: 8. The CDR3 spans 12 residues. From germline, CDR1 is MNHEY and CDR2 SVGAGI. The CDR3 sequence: CASSRGTDRAFF. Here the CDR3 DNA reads TGTGCCAGCAGCCGCGGGACAGACCGAGCTTTCTTT.

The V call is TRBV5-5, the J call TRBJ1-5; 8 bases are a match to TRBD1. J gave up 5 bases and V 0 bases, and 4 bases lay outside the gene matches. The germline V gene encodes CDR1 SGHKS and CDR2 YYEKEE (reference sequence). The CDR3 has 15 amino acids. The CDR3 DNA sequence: TGTGCCAGCAGCTTGGGTTCAGGGGGCTATCAGCCCCAGCATTTT. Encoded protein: CASSLGSGGYQPQHF.

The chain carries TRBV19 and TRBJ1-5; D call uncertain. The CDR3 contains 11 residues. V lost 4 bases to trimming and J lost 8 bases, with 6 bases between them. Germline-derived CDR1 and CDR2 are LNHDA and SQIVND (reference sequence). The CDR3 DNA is TGTGCCAGTAGTAACCGGGAGCCCCAGCATTTT. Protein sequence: CASSNREPQHF.

The CDR3 DNA reads as TGTGCCAGCAGCTTGGGGGCGGTGGCAGGGGTCTACAATGAGCAGTTCTTC. Protein product: CASSLGAVAGVYNEQFF. This sequence joins TRBV7-3 and TRBJ2-1, with D possibly being TRBD1 (6 bases). V lost 3 bases and J 3 bases, leaving 18 bases between the germline ends. The CDR3 totals 17 residues. Germline loops: CDR1 SGHTA, CDR2 FQGTGA.

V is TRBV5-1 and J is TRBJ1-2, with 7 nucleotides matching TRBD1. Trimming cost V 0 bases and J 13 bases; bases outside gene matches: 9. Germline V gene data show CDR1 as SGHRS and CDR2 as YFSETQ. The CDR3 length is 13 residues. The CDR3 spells CASSLDRDSARTF. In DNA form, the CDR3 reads TGCGCCAGCAGCTTGGACCGGGACAGCGCCCGCACCTTC.

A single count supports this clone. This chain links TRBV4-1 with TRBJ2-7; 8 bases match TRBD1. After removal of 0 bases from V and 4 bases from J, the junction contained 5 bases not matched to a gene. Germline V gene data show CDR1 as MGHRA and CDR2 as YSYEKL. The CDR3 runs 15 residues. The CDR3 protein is CASSQEGQGRYEQYF. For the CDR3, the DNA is TGCGCCAGCAGCCAAGAAGGACAGGGACGATACGAGCAGTACTTC.

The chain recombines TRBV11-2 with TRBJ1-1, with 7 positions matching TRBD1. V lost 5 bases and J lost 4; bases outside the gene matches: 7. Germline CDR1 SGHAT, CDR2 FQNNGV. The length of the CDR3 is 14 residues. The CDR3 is CASSGGGISTEAFF. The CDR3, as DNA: TGTGCCAGCAGCGGAGGGGGCATTAGCACTGAAGCTTTCTTT.

DNA of the CDR3: TGCAGCGTTGATGGGGCCGATGAAAAACTGTTTTTT. Translating gives CSVDGADEKLFF. The chain employs TRBV29-1 and TRBJ1-4; tentatively, D is TRBD1 (5 bases). Germline CDR1 and CDR2: SQVTM and ANQGSEA. The CDR3 loop spans 12 amino acids. Trimming stripped 3 bases from V and 6 bases from J, with 8 bases between.

This CDR3 reads CASSFGVPVLTF. DNA of the CDR3: TGTGCCAGCAGTTTCGGAGTCCCCGTCCTGACTTTC. The V call is TRBV6-5, the J call TRBJ2-6; no clear D. V gave up 4 bases and J gave up 12 bases, with 10 bases separating them. The CDR3 loop spans 12 amino acids. Looked up from germline, CDR1 is MNHEY and CDR2 is SVGAGI.

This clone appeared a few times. Written as DNA, the CDR3 is TGCGCCAGCAGCTTGGATGGAGCTTTTAGCAATCAGCCCCAGCATTTT. Translated: CASSLDGAFSNQPQHF. The chain joins TRBV5-1 to TRBJ1-5; D remains unclear. This CDR3 is built from 16 residues. V was pared by 0 bases and J by 0 bases, with 10 bases between. In germline, CDR1 is SGHRS, CDR2 YFSETQ.

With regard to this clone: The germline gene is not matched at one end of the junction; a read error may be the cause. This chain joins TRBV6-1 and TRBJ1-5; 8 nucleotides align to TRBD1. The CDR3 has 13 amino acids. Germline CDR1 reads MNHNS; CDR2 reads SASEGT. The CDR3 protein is CASGDRGAQPQHF. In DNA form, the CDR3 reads TGTGCCAGCGGTGACAGGGGCGCTCAGCCCCAGCATTTT.

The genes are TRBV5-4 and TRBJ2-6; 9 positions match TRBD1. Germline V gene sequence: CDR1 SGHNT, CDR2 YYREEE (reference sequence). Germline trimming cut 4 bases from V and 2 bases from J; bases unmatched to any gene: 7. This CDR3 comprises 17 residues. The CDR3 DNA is TGTGCCAGCAGCCCGGGACAGGGATCTACTGGGGCCAACGTCCTGACTTTC. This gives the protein CASSPGQGSTGANVLTF.

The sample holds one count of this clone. CDR3 DNA sequence: TGTGCCAGCAGACTTAATGGGGGCTGGTTTGGCTACACCTTC. Translation gives CASRLNGGWFGYTF. The V call is TRBV6-5, the J call TRBJ1-2; maybe TRBD1 (6 bases). This CDR3 spans 14 amino acids. Germline CDR1 is MNHEY and CDR2 is SVGAGI. Trimming took off 6 bases at V and 7 bases at J, with 18 bases between the two ends.

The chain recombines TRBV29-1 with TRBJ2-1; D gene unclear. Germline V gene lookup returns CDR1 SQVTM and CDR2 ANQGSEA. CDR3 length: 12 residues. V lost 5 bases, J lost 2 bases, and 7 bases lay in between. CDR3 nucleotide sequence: TGCAGCGTTACAGTAACCTACAATGAGCAGTTCTTC. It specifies CSVTVTYNEQFF.

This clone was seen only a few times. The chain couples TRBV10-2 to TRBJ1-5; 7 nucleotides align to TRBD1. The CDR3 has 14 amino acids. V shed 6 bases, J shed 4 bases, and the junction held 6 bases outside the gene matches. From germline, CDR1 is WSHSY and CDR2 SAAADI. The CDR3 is CASSDRDRNQPQHF. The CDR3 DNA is TGCGCCAGCAGCGACCGGGACAGAAATCAGCCCCAGCATTTT.

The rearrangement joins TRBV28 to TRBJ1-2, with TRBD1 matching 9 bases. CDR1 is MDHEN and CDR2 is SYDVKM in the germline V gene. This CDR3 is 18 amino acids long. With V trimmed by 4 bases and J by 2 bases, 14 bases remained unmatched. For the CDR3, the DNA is TGTGCCAGCAGTTCGGCACGCCCGACAGGGGGTGACAACTATGGCTACACCTTC. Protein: CASSSARPTGGDNYGYTF.

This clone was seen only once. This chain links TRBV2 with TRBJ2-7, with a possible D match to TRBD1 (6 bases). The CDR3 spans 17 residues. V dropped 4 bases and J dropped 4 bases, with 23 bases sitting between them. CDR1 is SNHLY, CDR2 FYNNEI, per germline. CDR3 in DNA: TGTGCCAGCAGTGTATCACGCCTCCCGCAGGGGATGTACGAGCAGTACTTC. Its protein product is CASSVSRLPQGMYEQYF.

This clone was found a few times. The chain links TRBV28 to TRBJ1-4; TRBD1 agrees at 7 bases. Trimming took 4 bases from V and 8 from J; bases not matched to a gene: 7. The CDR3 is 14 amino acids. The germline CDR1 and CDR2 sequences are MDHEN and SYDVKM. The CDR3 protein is CASSSTGEGEKLFF. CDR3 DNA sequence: TGTGCCAGCAGTTCAACAGGGGAAGGGGAAAAACTGTTTTTT.